This T cell receptor beta chain appears in the sequencing data of a study of monozygotic twins with inflammatory bowel disease. General study points: Researchers report that IBD patients shared fewer clonotypes with others than healthy twins, especially amid disease activity.

About this clonotype itself: The antigen remains unidentified.

This CDR3 spans 15 amino acids. Germline CDR1 is SGHRS and CDR2 is YFSETQ. TCRdb re-called the 5' RACE reads, yielding one record per CDR3 amino acid sequence without DNA. The sample holds approximately 390,000 distinct CDR3 sequences. The specimen sequenced was blood. The receptor comes from a human donor with ulcerative colitis or Crohn's disease, or a healthy co-twin of an affected twin (not recorded which). The chain joins TRBV5-1 to TRBJ1-1; as DNA is missing, the TRBD1 call by TCRdb cannot be tested. This CDR3 is CASSLSLPGGTEAFF. Full variable domain (remainder filled in from reference TRBV5-1 and TRBJ1-1): KAGVTQTPRYLIKTRGQQVTLSCSPISGHRSVSWYQQTPGQGLQFLFEYFSETQRNKGNFPGRFSGRQFSNSRSEMNVSTLELGDSALYLCASSLSLPGGTEAFFGQGTRLTVV.